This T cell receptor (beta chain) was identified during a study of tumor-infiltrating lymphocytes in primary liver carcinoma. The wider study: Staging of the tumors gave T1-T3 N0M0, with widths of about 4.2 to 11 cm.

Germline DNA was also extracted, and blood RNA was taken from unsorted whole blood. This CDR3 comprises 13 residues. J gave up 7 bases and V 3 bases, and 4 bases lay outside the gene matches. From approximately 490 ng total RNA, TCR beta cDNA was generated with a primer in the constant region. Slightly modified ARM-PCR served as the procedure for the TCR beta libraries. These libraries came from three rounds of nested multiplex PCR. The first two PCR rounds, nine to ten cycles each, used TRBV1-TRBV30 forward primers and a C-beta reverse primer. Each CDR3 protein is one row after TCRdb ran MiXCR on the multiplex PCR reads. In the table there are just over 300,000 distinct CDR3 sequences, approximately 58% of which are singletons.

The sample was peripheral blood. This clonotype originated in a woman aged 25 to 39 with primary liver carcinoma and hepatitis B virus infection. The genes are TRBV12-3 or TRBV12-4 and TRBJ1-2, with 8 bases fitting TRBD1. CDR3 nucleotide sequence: TGTGCCAGCAGTTTCCTTGACAGGGGTGGCTACACCTTC. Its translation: CASSFLDRGGYTF.